This is a list of T cell receptor beta chains from one sample in a study of T cells in Graves' hyperthyroidism and ophthalmopathy. TCRdb ran MiXCR on the multiplex PCR reads and lists one entry per CDR3 protein. The sample consists of tens of thousands of distinct CDR3 sequences, about 52% of them appearing once. Material for sequencing was blood. These receptors all come from a woman aged 40 to 49 with Graves' ophthalmopathy. The CDR3 runs from the conserved cysteine through the conserved F or W. A D gene is named only where the DNA matches it firmly. The size field is filled for only some rows; it gives once, few, many or a size class.

clone size	J gene	V gene	D gene	CDR3 DNA	CDR3 protein
NA	TRBJ2-5	TRBV7-2	TRBD1	TGTGCCAGCAGCTTTGGACAGGGCCAGTACTTC	CASSFGQGQYF
NA	TRBJ2-2	TRBV4-3	NA	TGCGCCAGCAGCCAACCCTTAGGGGAGCTGTTTTTT	CASSQPLGELFF
NA	TRBJ2-3	TRBV12-3/TRBV12-4	TRBD2	TGTGCCAGCAGTATCTGGACTAGCGGGGGGTACTCTAGCACAGATACGCAGTATTTT	CASSIWTSGGYSSTDTQYF
NA	TRBJ1-1	TRBV9	NA	TGTGCCAGCAGCGTAGCTAGCGGCTCCTACAATGAAGCTTTCTTT	CASSVASGSYNEAFF
NA	TRBJ2-5	TRBV12-3/TRBV12-4	TRBD1	TGTGCAAGCAGTACAGACAGGGCCCAAGAGACCCAGAACTTC	CASSTDRAQETQNF
many	TRBJ2-7	TRBV5-8	TRBD2	TGTGCCAGCGGACGGGGGGAGTTAAGTGAGCAGTACTTC	CASGRGELSEQYF
NA	TRBJ2-7	TRBV4-3	NA	TGCGCCAACAGCCAAAGGTACCAGGGGCGGGAGCAGTACTTC	CANSQRYQGREQYF
NA	TRBJ2-7	TRBV13	NA	TGTGCCAGCGGCTTAGGGGCAGGCGCCTACGAGCAGTACTTC	CASGLGAGAYEQYF
medium-sized	TRBJ2-7	TRBV7-6	NA	TGTGCCAGCAGCTCGGGGATGTTGGAGGGCCACGAGCAGTACTTC	CASSSGMLEGHEQYF
NA	TRBJ1-1	TRBV4-3	NA	TGCGCCAGCAGCCAAAGGTTCATGAACACTGAAGCTTTCTTT	CASSQRFMNTEAFF
many	TRBJ2-5	TRBV5-5	TRBD1	TGTGCCAGCAGCTCCACGGACAGGGAAGAGACCCAGTACTTC	CASSSTDREETQYF
medium-sized	TRBJ2-5	TRBV20-1	NA	TGCAGCGCTAAGGTGGAGACCCAGTACTTC	CSAKVETQYF
NA	TRBJ2-7	TRBV10-3	NA	TGTGCCATCAGTGCTGTGGACGTCGGAGGCGAGCAGTACTTC	CAISAVDVGGEQYF
many	TRBJ2-7	TRBV12-3/TRBV12-4	NA	TGTGCCAGCAGAACCGTGGACGAGCAGTACTTC	CASRTVDEQYF
many	TRBJ2-1	TRBV27	TRBD1	TGTGCCAGCAGGCAATCCGGGACAGGCTCCTACAATGAGCAGTTCTTC	CASRQSGTGSYNEQFF
many	TRBJ2-1	TRBV12-3/TRBV12-4	TRBD2	TGTGCCAGCAGTCGCAGTCCGGGGGGGTATAATGAGCAGTTCTTC	CASSRSPGGYNEQFF
NA	TRBJ1-1	TRBV10-3	NA	TGTGCCATCAGGACGCTCTCCACGGAAGCTTTCTTT	CAIRTLSTEAFF
many	TRBJ2-7	TRBV7-9	NA	TGTGCCAGCAGCGCCCGGACACCCAACTACGAGCAGTACTTC	CASSARTPNYEQYF
NA	TRBJ2-3	TRBV2	TRBD1	TGTGCCAGCAGTTCACCTGACAGGGGGCCAGATACGCAGTATTTT	CASSSPDRGPDTQYF
medium-sized	TRBJ1-5	TRBV2	NA	TGTGCCAGCAGGCGGCATGCCAATCAGCCCCAGCATTTT	CASRRHANQPQHF
medium-sized	TRBJ1-5	TRBV20-1	NA	TGCAGTGCGGCCGTTGGACATCAGCCCCAGCATTTT	CSAAVGHQPQHF
NA	TRBJ1-2	TRBV5-5	NA	TGTGCCAGCACCATAACGACTGGGAACTACGGCTACACCTTC	CASTITTGNYGYTF
NA	TRBJ2-7	TRBV29-1	TRBD1	TGCAGCGCCAAGGACAGGGGTAGAAACGAGCAGTACTTC	CSAKDRGRNEQYF
NA	TRBJ2-3	TRBV7-2	TRBD1	TGTGCCAGCAGCCCCGCGGGACAGGGGGCGTTCGATACAGATACGCAGTATTTT	CASSPAGQGAFDTDTQYF
many	TRBJ1-2	TRBV4-1	NA	TGCGCCAGCAGCCAAGATGTGGACAGCCGGGGCGGCTACACCTTC	CASSQDVDSRGGYTF
NA	TRBJ2-4	TRBV4-3	NA	TGCGCCAGCAGCCAAGACGGTTACAATCAGTACTTC	CASSQDGYNQYF
NA	TRBJ2-7	TRBV2	NA	TGTGCCAGCAGTTCGGGACTGGGGGGCGAGCAGTACTTC	CASSSGLGGEQYF
NA	TRBJ2-5	TRBV5-6	TRBD1	TGTGCCAGCAGACCGACAGGGGGGATCCAAGAGACCCAGTACTTC	CASRPTGGIQETQYF
many	TRBJ1-2	TRBV4-3	NA	TGCGCCAGCAGCCAAGTTACCGGGAGTGGCTACACCTTC	CASSQVTGSGYTF
medium-sized	TRBJ2-1	TRBV29-1	TRBD1	TGCAGCGTTAGGTTACTGGGACAGGGGATGTATGAGCAGTTCTTC	CSVRLLGQGMYEQFF
once	TRBJ1-2	TRBV20-1	NA	TGCAGTGCCAGAAGTTCCTCTGGAAACACCTTC	CSARSSSGNTF
large	TRBJ1-5	TRBV15	NA	TGTGCCACCAGCAGAGATCAGGGTAATCAGCCCCAGCATTTT	CATSRDQGNQPQHF
NA	TRBJ2-1	TRBV29-1	TRBD2	TGCAGCGTTGACTCGGGACTAGCGGGGTGGGAGCAGTTCTTC	CSVDSGLAGWEQFF
many	TRBJ2-3	TRBV3-1	NA	TGTGCCAGCAGCCAAGAACTATCCTTGCCAGATACGCAGTATTTT	CASSQELSLPDTQYF
NA	TRBJ2-7	TRBV5-1	NA	TGCGCCAGCAGGACAGCCTCCTACGAGCAGTACTTC	CASRTASYEQYF
NA	TRBJ2-2	TRBV2	NA	NA	CASTLHEQYFGPGTGELFF
many	TRBJ1-2	TRBV12-3/TRBV12-4	NA	TGTGCCAGCAGTTTAGCTTATGGGCCTGGCTACACCTTC	CASSLAYGPGYTF
many	TRBJ1-6	TRBV7-2	TRBD1	TGTGCCAGCAGACGCTACCGAAGGGACAGGGACTTAGGGAATTCACCCCTCCACTTT	CASRRYRRDRDLGNSPLHF
many	TRBJ2-7	TRBV5-1	TRBD2	TGCGCCAGCAGCCAGCGGGAGAATTACGAGCAGTACTTC	CASSQRENYEQYF
many	TRBJ2-7	TRBV5-6	NA	TGTGCCAGCAGCTTGGACCCCGGGGGCATCTCCTACGAGCAGTACTTC	CASSLDPGGISYEQYF
few	TRBJ1-5	TRBV24-1	NA	TGTGCCACCAGTGATTTCGGGGGAGCCGCCCAGCATTTT	CATSDFGGAAQHF
NA	TRBJ1-5	TRBV6-5	TRBD1	TGTGCCAGCAGTTACTCGGCAGGGGGGGCCTACGAGCATTTT	CASSYSAGGAYEHF